One and the same sample provided the 28 T cell receptor beta chains below, sequenced in a study of blood T cells in healthy people across ages. A second roughly 6 to 11 cycle PCR used barcoded and J-beta primers. One entry per CDR3 protein, called by TCRdb with MiXCR from the 5' RACE reads. Found here are around 1.5 million distinct CDR3 sequences, approximately 59% of them singletons; the top ten hold 6.7%. Specimen: blood. The receptors come from a man between 18 and 35 years old in good health.

This chain uses TRBV4-1 with TRBJ2-7, with a tentative D call TRBD2 (7 bases). The DNA end favors TRBJ2-1, so the J call may be wrong. The CDR3 is 17 residues long. Germline V gene lookup returns CDR1 MGHRA and CDR2 YSYEKL. CDR3 bases: TGCGCCAGCAGCCAAGACGGACCGGGGGGCGCCCAATGGGAGCAGTTCTTC. Translating it yields CASSQDGPGGAQWEQFF.

The chain uses TRBV20-1 and TRBJ2-1; tentatively, D is TRBD2 (5 bases). This CDR3 has 15 residues. The V gene's germline CDR1 is DFQATT and CDR2 SNEGSKA (reference sequence). V was pared by 5 bases and J by 0 bases, with 14 bases between. The CDR3 sequence is CSAHPIGDSYNEQFF. DNA of the CDR3: TGCAGTGCTCACCCTATCGGGGACTCCTACAATGAGCAGTTCTTC.

This chain uses TRBV7-2 with TRBJ2-4, with 9 bases aligning to TRBD1. Losses at the gene ends were 4 bases for V and 15 bases for J; bases not matched to a gene: 10. Germline V gene data show CDR1 as SGHTA and CDR2 as FQGNSA. The CDR3 extends over 13 amino acids. CDR3 sequence (DNA): TGTGCCAGCAGCTACTCCGGGACAGGGCGTAGGTACTTC. Protein sequence: CASSYSGTGRRYF.

The rearrangement uses TRBV7-2 and TRBJ1-2, with D tentatively TRBD1 (6 bases). This CDR3 region has 15 residues. The germline V gene has CDR1 SGHTA and CDR2 FQGNSA. The germline V and J ends were trimmed by 1 base and 4 bases, with 13 bases remaining between them. CDR3 nucleotide sequence: TGTGCCAGCAGCTTAGATCTGGACAGATCCTATGGCTACACCTTC. It codes for CASSLDLDRSYGYTF.

CDR3 sequence: CASSPPGQGDNEQFF. The CDR3 bases are TGTGCCAGCAGCCCACCGGGACAGGGGGACAATGAGCAGTTCTTC. This rearrangement joins TRBV7-2 to TRBJ2-1; 11 bases match TRBD1. The germline CDR1 and CDR2 sequences are SGHTA and FQGNSA. There are 15 residues in the CDR3. V dropped 5 bases and J dropped 5; count of bases not matched to a gene: 5.

V and J are TRBV20-1 and TRBJ2-1; TRBD1 might be the D (5 bases). The germline gives CDR1 DFQATT, CDR2 SNEGSKA (reference sequence). The CDR3 contains 12 residues. Deletions cut 6 bases from V and 6 bases from J, with 12 bases between. The CDR3 protein is CSASRVSNEQFF. In nucleotides, the CDR3 is TGCAGTGCCTCCAGGGTGAGCAATGAGCAGTTCTTC.

In DNA form, the CDR3 reads TGTGCCAGCAGTTACGAGGGAGGTTACGAAAAACTGTTTTTT. This sequence encodes CASSYEGGYEKLFF. V and J are TRBV6-6 and TRBJ1-4, with unresolved D. Germline values: CDR1 MNHNY, CDR2 SVGAGI (reference sequence). The CDR3 has 14 amino acids. Trimming stripped 2 bases from V and 8 bases from J, with 12 bases between.

This clonotype was seen only a few times. The CDR3 nucleotides are TGTGCCAGCAGCCAAGAAAGATTTACCGAGCAGTACTTC. Translating it yields CASSQERFTEQYF. This chain joins TRBV4-2 and TRBJ2-4; D ambiguous. Near its end, the DNA agrees better with TRBJ2-7, so the J call may be wrong. The CDR3 covers 13 residues. The germline gives CDR1 LGHNA, CDR2 YNFKEQ.

V usage is TRBV30 and J usage is TRBJ1-2, with a possible D match to TRBD1 (6 bases). Germline V CDR1 and CDR2: GTSNPN, SVGIG (reference sequence). Trimming left V 7 bases short and J 0 bases short, with 15 bases between. There are 14 residues in the CDR3. The chain's CDR3 is CASDRNEANYGYTF. CDR3 in DNA: TGTGCCTCGGACAGAAATGAAGCTAACTATGGCTACACCTTC.

V gene TRBV6-2 or TRBV6-3 combines with J gene TRBJ2-3, with 8 nucleotides matching TRBD2. CDR1 MNHEY and CDR2 SVGEGT come from the germline V gene. This CDR3 contains 16 residues. V lost 4 bases, J lost 3 bases, and 9 bases stayed unmatched. CDR3 coding DNA: TGTGCCAGCAGTTCCCCTAGCGGGCGAATAACAGATACGCAGTATTTT. Translation: CASSSPSGRITDTQYF.

CDR3 protein: CATSDLCTNDSNETQYF. CDR3 in DNA: TGTGCCACCAGTGATTTATGCACTAATGACAGTAATGAGACCCAGTACTTC. V gene TRBV24-1 combines with J gene TRBJ2-5; TRBD1 might be the D (5 bases). The V end lost 1 base, the J end lost 5 bases, and 19 bases lay between the germline ends. Germline-derived CDR1 and CDR2 are KGHDR and SFDVKD. CDR3 length: 17 amino acids.

The chain couples TRBV12-3 or TRBV12-4 to TRBJ1-6; D may be TRBD1 (5 bases). V lost 5 bases and J 9 bases, leaving 17 bases between the germline ends. There are 15 residues in the CDR3. CDR3 nucleotide sequence: TGTGCCAGCAGTCAATCGGGACGCGGAGCTTCACCCCTCCACTTT. Translated, it gives CASSQSGRGASPLHF.

J is TRBJ2-7 and V is TRBV24-1, with TRBD1 matching 7 bases. The CDR3 length is 13 residues. From germline, CDR1 is KGHDR and CDR2 SFDVKD. Unmatched junction bases numbered 3, after V lost 6 bases and J lost 2 bases. CDR3 nucleotides: TGTGCCACCAGTTCACAGGGGCCCTACGAGCAGTACTTC. Residues: CATSSQGPYEQYF.

V and J are TRBV10-3 and TRBJ2-3; TRBD2 aligns across 13 bases. J was trimmed by 3 bases and V by 7 bases; bases with no gene match: 7. The CDR3 spans 16 residues. Germline CDR1 and CDR2: ENHRY and SYGVKD. This chain's CDR3 is CAIKPGLAGVTDTQYF. CDR3 nucleotides: TGTGCCATCAAACCCGGACTAGCGGGGGTGACAGATACGCAGTATTTT.

The chain uses TRBV27 and TRBJ2-7; perhaps TRBD2 as D (5 bases). The germline V gene encodes CDR1 MNHEY and CDR2 SMNVEV (reference sequence). V lost 3 bases, J lost 6 bases, and 24 bases lay in between. This CDR3 is built from 17 residues. Here the CDR3 DNA reads TGTGCCAGCAGTTTGTTTTATGGCCGAACCTCGGCGGGCGAGCAGTACTTC. It is translated as CASSLFYGRTSAGEQYF.

This clonotype was counted a few times. The chain employs TRBV20-1 and TRBJ2-6; D is perhaps TRBD1 (5 bases). The V end was cut by 5 bases, the J end by 0 bases, with 11 bases between. Germline loops: CDR1 DFQATT, CDR2 SNEGSKA (reference sequence). This CDR3 contains 15 residues. Written as DNA, the CDR3 is TGCAGTGCTCAGGGCTTAAGCTCTGGGGCCAACGTCCTGACTTTC. This translates into CSAQGLSSGANVLTF.

This clonotype was recorded a few times. This chain joins TRBV4-1 and TRBJ2-4; TRBD2 might be the D (5 bases). From germline, CDR1 is MGHRA and CDR2 YSYEKL. Deletions cut 4 bases from V and 6 bases from J, with 22 bases between. CDR3 size: 17 residues. The CDR3 DNA reads TGCGCCAGCAGCCGGCAGGCACGGGCAGACGAGGGAAACATTCAGTACTTC. Translating it yields CASSRQARADEGNIQYF.

V is TRBV24-1 and J is TRBJ2-7; D call uncertain. The CDR3 consists of 12 residues. In germline, CDR1 is KGHDR, CDR2 SFDVKD. Trimming removed 12 bases from V and 2 bases from J, with 13 bases in between. Written as DNA, the CDR3 is TGTGCCGTCGGAACAGAGACCTACGAGCAGTACTTC. As protein: CAVGTETYEQYF.

Turning to this clonotype: A read error may produce the germline difference seen at one junction end. The chain uses TRBV5-6 and TRBJ2-5; 7 nucleotides align to TRBD2. Germline CDR1 reads SGHDT; CDR2 reads YYEEEE. The CDR3 is made up of 13 amino acids. The CDR3 sequence: CATSPGRIGEQYF. In DNA, the CDR3 is TGTGCCACCAGCCCCGGGAGGATAGGTGAGCAGTACTTC.

The V gene is TRBV6-1, the J gene TRBJ1-1; D uncertain. Germline CDR1 MNHNS, CDR2 SASEGT. CDR3 length equals 13 residues. V was cut by 8 bases and J by 0 bases, with 10 bases left in between. The CDR3 spells CASENGMNTEAFF. Written as DNA, the CDR3 is TGTGCCAGCGAAAACGGGATGAACACTGAAGCTTTCTTT.

CDR3 in DNA: TGTGCCATCAGTGAGTCGAGCGGATCTCCCCTCTACGAGCAGTACTTC. Its translation: CAISESSGSPLYEQYF. The chain is built from TRBV10-3 and TRBJ2-7; possibly TRBD2 for D (5 bases). V lost 0 bases, J lost 3 bases, and 15 bases lay in between. The CDR3 totals 16 residues. Germline V gives CDR1 ENHRY, CDR2 SYGVKD.

CDR3 nucleotides: TGTGCCAGCAGTGAAGCGATTTTTGGCAGGGAGAGGGTCACAGATACGCAGTATTTT. This gives the protein CASSEAIFGRERVTDTQYF. The chain couples TRBV6-1 to TRBJ2-3; D may correspond to TRBD1 or TRBD2 (5 bases each). Germline V lookup: CDR1 MNHNS, CDR2 SASEGT. The CDR3 extends over 19 amino acids. Trimming left V 0 bases short and J 2 bases short, with 21 bases between.

V usage is TRBV29-1 and J usage is TRBJ2-1; D is undetermined. The end of the DNA fits TRBJ2-7 better, so the J call may be wrong. Germline CDR1 reads SQVTM; CDR2 reads ANQGSEA. The CDR3 is 10 residues long. CDR3 residues: CSVEAGQQYF. The DNA of the CDR3 is TGCAGCGTTGAAGCCGGCCAGCAGTACTTC.

This clonotype has a handful of counts. V usage is TRBV6-5 and J usage is TRBJ2-5; a weak D match, TRBD1 (5 bases). The end of the DNA fits TRBJ2-7 better, so the J call may be wrong. Germline V CDR1 and CDR2: MNHEY, SVGAGI. The CDR3 sequence is 14 residues long. The CDR3 sequence is CASSYSRVSHEQYF. The CDR3, as DNA: TGTGCCAGCAGTTACTCCAGGGTGTCCCACGAGCAGTACTTC.

The gene calls are TRBV5-1 and TRBJ2-4; D uncertain. Germline V CDR1 and CDR2: SGHRS, YFSETQ. This CDR3 spans 17 amino acids. V lost 0 bases, J lost 0 bases, and 13 bases lay in between. The CDR3 DNA follows: TGCGCCAGCAGCTTGGGGCCGCTGTCACCAGCCAAAAACATTCAGTACTTC. Encoded protein: CASSLGPLSPAKNIQYF.

The V and J genes are TRBV5-5 and TRBJ2-3; 7 positions match TRBD1. Losses at the gene ends were 2 bases for V and 1 base for J; bases not matched to a gene: 7. Germline V lookup: CDR1 SGHKS, CDR2 YYEKEE (reference sequence). This CDR3 comprises 16 residues. The CDR3 protein is CASSLLTGDRTDTQYF. The CDR3, as DNA: TGTGCCAGCAGCTTACTCACAGGGGACCGCACAGATACGCAGTATTTT.

This rearrangement joins TRBV28 to TRBJ2-5, with 7 bases that match TRBD2. CDR1 is MDHEN, CDR2 SYDVKM, per germline. This CDR3 region has 15 residues. V trimming: 6 bases; J trimming: 1 base; junction bases outside the gene matches: 8. The CDR3 sequence is CASRGGVGFQETQYF. CDR3 nucleotide sequence: TGTGCCAGCAGGGGGGGGGTGGGGTTCCAAGAGACCCAGTACTTC. Looking up the rest from reference TRBV28 and TRBJ2-5 gives the full variable domain: DVKVTQSSRYLVKRTGEKVFLECVQDMDHENMFWYRQDPGLGLRLIYFSYDVKMKEKGDIPEGYSVSREKKERFSLILESASTNQTSMYLCASRGGVGFQETQYFGPGTRLLVL.

This clonotype was recorded only once. The chain carries TRBV6-1 and TRBJ2-3; D not resolved. CDR3 length equals 17 residues. From germline, CDR1 is MNHNS and CDR2 SASEGT. Deletions cut 3 bases from V and 4 bases from J, with 20 bases between. CDR3 sequence reads: CASSDLISEDGPDTQYF. The CDR3 DNA reads TGTGCCAGCAGTGATCTTATCTCAGAGGACGGGCCAGATACGCAGTATTTT.